This T cell receptor beta chain was sequenced for a study of shared clonotypes between healthy human individuals. About the research overall: Per donor, CD8 memory used one plate, CD8 naive used two, CD4 memory used three and CD4 naive used three.

CD45RO negativity and positive selection for CCR7 defined naive CD8 cells, a population that excluded terminally differentiated effector memory CD45RA+ cells. General study points: Some clonotypes were shared by all four sorted-subset donors, while others were not shared. The non-shared ones had lower generation probabilities than the shared ones.

Germline V gene data show CDR1 as SGHRS and CDR2 as YFSETQ. The CDR3 spans 13 residues. V gave up 0 bases and J gave up 6 bases, with 10 bases separating them. Turning to this clone: Its specificity is unknown.

Libraries were prepared by immunoSEQ multiplex PCR; TCRdb keeps only in-frame clonotypes and omits some of them. The table includes approximately 650,000 clones, about 95% detected once. This clonotype was obtained from a woman aged 30 to 39 in good health. Sequenced input: naive CD8+ T cells sorted from blood. The J gene is TRBJ2-7, the V gene TRBV5-1; no clear D gene. CDR3 nucleotides: TGCGCCAGCAGCTTGGCTTTGACTGCCGAGCAGTACTTC. Translating it yields CASSLALTAEQYF.